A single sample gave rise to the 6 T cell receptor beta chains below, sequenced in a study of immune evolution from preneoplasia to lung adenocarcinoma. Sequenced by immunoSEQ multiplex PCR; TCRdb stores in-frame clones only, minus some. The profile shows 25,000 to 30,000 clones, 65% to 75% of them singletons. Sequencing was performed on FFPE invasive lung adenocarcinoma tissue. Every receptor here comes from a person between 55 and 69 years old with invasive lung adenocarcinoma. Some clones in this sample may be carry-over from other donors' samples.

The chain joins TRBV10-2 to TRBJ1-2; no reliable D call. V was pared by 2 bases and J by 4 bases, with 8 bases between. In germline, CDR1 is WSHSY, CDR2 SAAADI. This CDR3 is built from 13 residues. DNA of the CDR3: TGCGCCAGCAGTGAGGCCAATACCTATGGCTACACCTTC. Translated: CASSEANTYGYTF.

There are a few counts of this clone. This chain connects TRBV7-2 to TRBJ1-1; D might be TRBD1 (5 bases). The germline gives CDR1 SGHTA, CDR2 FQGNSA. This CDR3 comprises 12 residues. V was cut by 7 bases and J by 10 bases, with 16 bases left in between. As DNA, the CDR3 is TGTGCCAGCACTGGGGCTTTTGAGGGAGCTTTCTTT. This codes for CASTGAFEGAFF.

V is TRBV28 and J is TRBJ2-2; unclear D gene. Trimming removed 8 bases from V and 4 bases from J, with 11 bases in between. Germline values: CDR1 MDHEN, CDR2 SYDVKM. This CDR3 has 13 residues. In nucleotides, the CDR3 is TGTGCCAGCTGTCCCTTGCGCACCGGGGAGCTGTTTTTT. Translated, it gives CASCPLRTGELFF.

The CDR3 DNA reads as TGTGCCAGCAGGGACAGGGGGGGTCAGCCCCAGCATTTT. Residues: CASRDRGGQPQHF. The rearrangement uses TRBV6-1 and TRBJ1-5; 10 bases fit TRBD1. The CDR3 consists of 13 residues. Germline CDR1 is MNHNS and CDR2 is SASEGT. V lost 6 bases and J lost 6; bases outside the gene matches: 2.

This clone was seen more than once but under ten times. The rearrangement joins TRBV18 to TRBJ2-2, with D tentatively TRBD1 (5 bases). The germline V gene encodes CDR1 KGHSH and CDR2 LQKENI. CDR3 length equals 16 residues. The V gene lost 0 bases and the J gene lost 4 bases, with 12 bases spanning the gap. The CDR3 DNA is TGTGCCAGCTCACCACCGTATTCGACAGCCACCGGGGAGCTGTTTTTT. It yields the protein CASSPPYSTATGELFF.

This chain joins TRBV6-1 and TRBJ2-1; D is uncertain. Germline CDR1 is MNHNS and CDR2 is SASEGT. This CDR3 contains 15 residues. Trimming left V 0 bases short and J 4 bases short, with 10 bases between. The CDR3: CASSEAQENYNEQFF. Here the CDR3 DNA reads TGTGCCAGCAGTGAAGCGCAGGAGAATTACAATGAGCAGTTCTTC.